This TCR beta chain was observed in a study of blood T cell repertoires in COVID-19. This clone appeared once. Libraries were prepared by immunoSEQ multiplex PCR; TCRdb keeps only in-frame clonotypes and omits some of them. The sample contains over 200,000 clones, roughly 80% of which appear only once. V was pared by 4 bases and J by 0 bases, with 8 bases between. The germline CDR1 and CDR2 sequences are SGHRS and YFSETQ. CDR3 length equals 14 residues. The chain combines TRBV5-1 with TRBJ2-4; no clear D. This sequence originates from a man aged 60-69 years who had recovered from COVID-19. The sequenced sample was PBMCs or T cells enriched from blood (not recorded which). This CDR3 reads CASSPAVAKNIQYF. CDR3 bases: TGCGCCAGCAGCCCCGCAGTAGCCAAAAACATTCAGTACTTC. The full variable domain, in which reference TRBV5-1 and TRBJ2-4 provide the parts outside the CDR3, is KAGVTQTPRYLIKTRGQQVTLSCSPISGHRSVSWYQQTPGQGLQFLFEYFSETQRNKGNFPGRFSGRQFSNSRSEMNVSTLELGDSALYLCASSPAVAKNIQYFGAGTRLSVL.